Only a few counts were recorded for the clone carrying this T cell receptor (beta chain). The antigen is not known. The record originates from a study of blood T cells in healthy people across ages. CDR3 length equals 14 residues. Germline V gene sequence: CDR1 SGHTA, CDR2 FQGNSA. A second PCR of about 7 to 12 cycles used a sample-barcoded 5' primer and a J-beta primer mix. One entry per CDR3 protein results from TCRdb running MiXCR on the 5' RACE reads. Of over 500,000 distinct CDR3 sequences in the sample, about 29% are singletons; the top ten hold approximately 3.6%. Regarding the study as a whole: Strong correlation was found linking TCR beta diversity to naive T cell percentage.

These same records also appear under a second study, on T cells of mothers and their children.

The gene calls are TRBV7-2 and TRBJ2-5; tentatively, D is TRBD2 (6 bases). The end of the DNA is better explained by TRBJ2-7, so the J call may be wrong. This TCR was sampled from a boy younger than 10 in good health. The sequenced sample consisted of blood. CDR3 residues: CASSLATGEYEQYF. In nucleotides, the CDR3 is TGTGCCAGCAGCTTAGCGACGGGAGAGTACGAGCAGTACTTC.